A selection of T cell receptor beta chains follows, all from one sample in a study of prognosis after radiotherapy for stage I lung cancer. TCRdb analysed the multiplex PCR reads with MiXCR anew, one entry per CDR3 protein. The sample includes 11,000 to 15,000 distinct CDR3 sequences, 30% to 40% of them seen just once. Sample: PBMCs, taken before or after stereotactic body radiation therapy (not recorded which). These TCRs come from a donor aged 50 or older with non-small cell lung cancer. CDR3s leave out the opening cysteine and the closing phenylalanine or tryptophan. Size is stated for part of the rows, as once, few or many counts, or as a class when the clone is expanded.

clone_size j_call v_call cdr3_aa
many TRBJ2-7 TRBV5-6 ASSLPRGGEQY
medium-sized TRBJ2-1 TRBV19 ASSYPQGNEQF
. TRBJ2-3 TRBV2 ASSATSVRTDTQY
. TRBJ2-1 TRBV24-1 APSGPRDDLAGYEQF
many TRBJ2-1 TRBV6-4 ASSKGLAGGLNEQF
medium-sized TRBJ1-2 TRBV20-1 SAGDRGDYGYT
many TRBJ1-2 TRBV7-9 ASSFLAGTGEDYT
. TRBJ1-2 TRBV20-1 STDTPLSTRRSNYGYT
. TRBJ2-5 TRBV6-1 ASALTQRHTQY
many TRBJ2-1 TRBV5-1 ASSLAPGILSYNEQF
. TRBJ2-7 TRBV6-8 ARSPGPHEQY
few TRBJ2-3 TRBV7-9 ASSTKGGADTQY
many TRBJ2-7 TRBV27 ASSLSEGPTYEQY
many TRBJ2-1 TRBV5-4 ASSLGQGQVVDEQF
. TRBJ2-7 TRBV6-1 ASSGRGGNSYEQY
. TRBJ1-5 TRBV19 ASSITGEQPQH
many TRBJ1-2 TRBV28 ASIQGHLYGYT
. TRBJ2-3 TRBV10-2 ASSWTAPRTDTQY
many TRBJ1-3 TRBV5-6 ASSLGTVKENTIY
medium-sized TRBJ2-2 TRBV11-2 ACGRTAGNTGELF